The clone carrying this TCR beta chain was detected only a few times. Its antigen is currently unknown. This sample is drawn from a study of T cell responses to AZD1222 COVID-19 vaccine. Study-wide context: Timing groups of about 4 and about 12 weeks for second doses were pooled.

Germline V gives CDR1 ENHRY, CDR2 SYGVKD. CDR3 length: 15 amino acids. Trimming removed 4 bases from V and 4 bases from J, with 15 bases in between. Clones were sequenced by immunoSEQ multiplex PCR, and TCRdb holds only the in-frame ones, with some missing. The data show roughly 110,000 clones, about 86% seen once. Regarding the study as a whole: Clonal diversity may have been underestimated in mostly white British donors.

This clonotype originated in an adult in good health. The V and J genes are TRBV10-3 and TRBJ2-3, with D perhaps TRBD1 or TRBD2 (5 bases each). This specimen was peripheral blood, taken on day 0 of AZD1222 vaccination. The CDR3 DNA is TGTGCCATCAGTGCTTCCAGGGCAGCGGCAGATACGCAGTATTTT. Amino acids: CAISASRAAADTQYF.